This passage covers 20 T cell receptor beta chains from one sample sequenced in a study of OX40 agonist ivuxolimab in advanced cancers. Data came from immunoSEQ multiplex PCR; TCRdb stores just in-frame clones and leaves some out. Altogether about 32,000 clones are present, around nine tenths being singletons, with the ten largest covering roughly 29%. This material consisted of CD4+ or CD8+ T cells sorted from blood, taken in a trial of the OX40 agonist ivuxolimab. All receptors derive from an adult with an advanced solid tumor such as melanoma, head and neck, liver or kidney cancer.

V is TRBV5-6 and J is TRBJ2-7; TRBD2 is a possible D gene (5 bases). Germline CDR1 reads SGHDT; CDR2 reads YYEEEE. With 1 base removed from V and 5 bases from J, the gap between germline ends came to 22 bases. The CDR3 has 17 amino acids. DNA of the CDR3: TGTGCCAGCAGCTTGATGTTGGGCGGACTTGATAGGAACGAGCAGTACTTC. This encodes CASSLMLGGLDRNEQYF. Full variable domain (missing parts from reference TRBV5-6 and TRBJ2-7): DAGVTQSPTHLIKTRGQQVTLRCSPKSGHDTVSWYQQALGQGPQFIFQYYEEEERQRGNFPDRFSGHQFPNYSSELNVNALLLGDSALYLCASSLMLGGLDRNEQYFGPGTRLTVT.

This clone was observed a handful of times. This chain connects TRBV6-1 to TRBJ2-3; D is uncertain. This CDR3 is built from 11 residues. The V gene's germline CDR1 is MNHNS and CDR2 SASEGT. The V end lost 5 bases, the J end lost 2 bases, and 2 bases lay between the germline ends. CDR3 amino acids: CASSHTDTQYF. CDR3 sequence (DNA): TGTGCCAGCAGTCACACAGATACGCAGTATTTT.

CDR3 sequence: CASSLGLAGEAQYF. Written as DNA, the CDR3 is TGTGCCAGCAGTTTAGGACTAGCGGGAGAGGCGCAGTATTTT. The chain joins TRBV27 to TRBJ2-3; 13 bases agree with TRBD2. The junction had 3 bases not matched to a gene; V was cut back by 2 bases and J by 10 bases. Germline V gives CDR1 MNHEY, CDR2 SMNVEV (reference sequence). CDR3 length: 14 residues.

The chain recombines TRBV2 with TRBJ2-1, with 10 positions matching TRBD2. The junction had 6 bases not matched to a gene; V was cut back by 1 base and J by 0 bases. Germline V gene data show CDR1 as SNHLY and CDR2 as FYNNEI. The CDR3 has 18 amino acids. The CDR3: CASSEGGTSGTSYNEQFF. The CDR3 bases are TGTGCCAGCAGTGAAGGGGGTACTAGCGGGACCTCCTACAATGAGCAGTTCTTC.

This clone was seen only a few times. V usage is TRBV19 and J usage is TRBJ1-4; D is undetermined. Looked up from germline, CDR1 is LNHDA and CDR2 is SQIVND (reference sequence). With 6 bases removed from V and 0 bases from J, the gap between germline ends came to 8 bases. The CDR3 totals 14 residues. In DNA, the CDR3 is TGTGCCAGTAGACCTGATGCAACTAATGAAAAACTGTTTTTT. This gives the protein CASRPDATNEKLFF.

The rearrangement uses TRBV7-9 and TRBJ2-7; 7 bases agree with TRBD2. CDR1 is SEHNR and CDR2 is FQNEAQ in the germline V gene (reference sequence). The CDR3 extends over 14 amino acids. V lost 8 bases to trimming and J lost 1 base; unmatched junction nucleotides: 8. The DNA of the CDR3 is TGTGCCAGCGGCGGACTAGGTGAATCCTACGAGCAGTACTTC. Protein product: CASGGLGESYEQYF.

The rearrangement uses TRBV4-1 and TRBJ2-4; D is tentatively TRBD1 or TRBD2 (5 bases each). Germline CDR1 reads MGHRA; CDR2 reads YSYEKL. This CDR3 is built from 16 residues. The V end lost 4 bases, the J end lost 1 base, and 14 bases lay between the germline ends. In DNA form, the CDR3 reads TGCGCCAGCAGCCTGTCCAGGGAGTCGGCCAAAAACATTCAGTACTTC. Encoded protein: CASSLSRESAKNIQYF.

J is TRBJ1-5 and V is TRBV7-8, with D possibly TRBD1 on 6 matching bases. This CDR3 has 16 amino acids. The germline V gene encodes CDR1 SGHVS and CDR2 FQNEAQ. Trimming cost V 5 bases and J 0 bases, with 14 bases left between them. The CDR3 loop reads CASSVTGLYSNQPQHF. DNA for the CDR3: TGTGCCAGCAGCGTAACAGGGCTCTATAGCAATCAGCCCCAGCATTTT.

This chain links TRBV4-1 with TRBJ1-1; no clear D. The CDR3 has 11 amino acids. The V end was cut by 1 base, the J end by 5 bases, with 2 bases between. In germline, CDR1 is MGHRA, CDR2 YSYEKL. In DNA, the CDR3 is TGCGCCAGCAGCCAAGGTACTGAAGCTTTCTTT. This encodes CASSQGTEAFF.

J is TRBJ2-2 and V is TRBV19; TRBD2 agrees at 13 bases. The J segment lost 5 bases and the V segment lost 4 bases, leaving 4 bases of the junction unmatched. Germline V CDR1 and CDR2: LNHDA, SQIVND (reference sequence). The CDR3 loop spans 16 amino acids. CDR3 nucleotide sequence: TGTGCCAGTAGTAAGGGACTAGCGGGGTATACCGGGGAGCTGTTTTTT. Its translation: CASSKGLAGYTGELFF.

The rearrangement joins TRBV7-3 to TRBJ2-6; D is possibly TRBD1 (6 bases). The germline gives CDR1 SGHTA, CDR2 FQGTGA. The germline V and J ends were trimmed by 5 bases and 4 bases, with 15 bases remaining between them. The CDR3 length is 16 residues. The CDR3 loop reads CASSPPRGEGANVLTF. DNA of the CDR3: TGTGCCAGCAGCCCCCCCAGGGGAGAAGGGGCCAACGTCCTGACTTTC.

The rearrangement joins TRBV7-2 to TRBJ2-1; weak D call: TRBD2 (6 bases). CDR1 SGHTA and CDR2 FQGNSA come from the germline V gene. V lost 1 base to trimming and J lost 6 bases, with 16 bases between them. The CDR3 length is 16 residues. The CDR3, as DNA: TGTGCCAGCAGCTTAGAGTGGGGGACTGTCTTCAATGAGCAGTTCTTC. It translates to CASSLEWGTVFNEQFF.

The V gene is TRBV9, the J gene TRBJ2-7, with 12 bases aligning to TRBD2. CDR1 SGDLS and CDR2 YYNGEE come from the germline V gene. This CDR3 has 14 residues. Germline trimming cut 4 bases from V and 6 bases from J; bases unmatched to any gene: 5. CDR3 loop: CASSFGLAGTEQYF. The DNA of the CDR3 is TGTGCCAGCAGCTTCGGACTAGCGGGAACCGAGCAGTACTTC.

The V call is TRBV5-6, the J call TRBJ1-5, with TRBD1 matching over 7 bases. The CDR3 is made up of 14 amino acids. Per the germline V gene, CDR1 is SGHDT and CDR2 is YYEEEE. V dropped 6 bases and J dropped 3; count of bases not matched to a gene: 6. In DNA, the CDR3 is TGTGCCAGCACATACGGGACAGTCAATCAGCCCCAGCATTTT. Amino acid sequence: CASTYGTVNQPQHF. Together with reference TRBV5-6 and TRBJ1-5, the CDR3 gives the full variable domain: DAGVTQSPTHLIKTRGQQVTLRCSPKSGHDTVSWYQQALGQGPQFIFQYYEEEERQRGNFPDRFSGHQFPNYSSELNVNALLLGDSALYLCASTYGTVNQPQHFGDGTRLSIL.

The chain employs TRBV7-8 and TRBJ1-5, with 11 bases lining up with TRBD1. Trimming removed 1 base from V and 0 bases from J; junction bases left unmatched: 14. The CDR3 extends over 21 amino acids. Germline V gives CDR1 SGHVS, CDR2 FQNEAQ. In DNA form, the CDR3 reads TGTGCCAGCAGCTTAGTAGCCGGGACAGGGGGTCGTCACCATAGCAATCAGCCCCAGCATTTT. Its translation is CASSLVAGTGGRHHSNQPQHF. Together with reference TRBV7-8 and TRBJ1-5, the CDR3 gives the full variable domain: GAGVSQSPRYKVAKRGQDVALRCDPISGHVSLFWYQQALGQGPEFLTYFQNEAQLDKSGLPSDRFFAERPEGSVSTLKIQRTQQEDSAVYLCASSLVAGTGGRHHSNQPQHFGDGTRLSIL.

This clone has only a few counts. The V gene is TRBV28, the J gene TRBJ1-5; D is unclear. Germline loops: CDR1 MDHEN, CDR2 SYDVKM. Trimming removed 2 bases from V and 2 bases from J, with 10 bases in between. The CDR3 covers 15 residues. The CDR3 loop reads CASSLREGGNQPQHF. For the CDR3, the DNA is TGTGCCAGCAGTTTAAGAGAAGGCGGCAATCAGCCCCAGCATTTT.

This chain uses TRBV29-1 with TRBJ2-7; D gene ambiguous. The CDR3 has 12 amino acids. Looked up from germline, CDR1 is SQVTM and CDR2 is ANQGSEA. The V gene lost 4 bases and the J gene lost 1 base, with 8 bases spanning the gap. This CDR3 is CSVAGISYEQYF. CDR3 DNA sequence: TGCAGCGTTGCTGGGATATCCTACGAGCAGTACTTC.

The chain joins TRBV28 to TRBJ2-1, with TRBD2 matching 7 bases. CDR1 is MDHEN, CDR2 SYDVKM, per germline. J lost 6 bases, V lost 4 bases, and 12 bases had no gene match. The CDR3 has 16 residues. For the CDR3, the DNA is TGTGCCAGCAGTTCCCCTGGGGGTGGGAGGGTCAATGAGCAGTTCTTC. Translating gives CASSSPGGGRVNEQFF.

The V call is TRBV18, the J call TRBJ2-1, with a possible D match to TRBD2 (6 bases). This CDR3 spans 15 amino acids. The germline V gene encodes CDR1 KGHSH and CDR2 LQKENI. Deletions cut 0 bases from V and 4 bases from J, with 10 bases between. The DNA of the CDR3 is TGTGCCAGCTCACCACCGGGGGGTAGGTACAATGAGCAGTTCTTC. Residues: CASSPPGGRYNEQFF.

The rearrangement joins TRBV7-2 to TRBJ2-4; no clear D. The CDR3 runs 15 residues. V lost 3 bases to trimming and J lost 0 bases, with 9 bases between them. CDR1 and CDR2 (germline): SGHTA, FQGNSA. The CDR3 region is CASSFSNLAKNIQYF. The CDR3 DNA sequence: TGTGCCAGCAGCTTTTCTAATCTAGCCAAAAACATTCAGTACTTC.